This T cell receptor beta chain was found in a study of T-cell memory formation after mild COVID-19. The CDR3 loop spans 16 amino acids. The V gene end was trimmed by 6 bases and the J gene end by 3 bases; junction bases not matched to a gene: 11. The study's findings and limits: Clones that contracted clustered mainly in CM and EM if CD4+ and in EMRA if CD8+. Second-wave clones that peaked on day 37 lacked confirmed SARS-CoV-2 specificity. Researchers found some responding clones in pre-infection memory, a sign that cross-reactive memory joined.

As to this clonotype: What it recognizes is unknown.

TCRdb used MiXCR to reprocess the 5' RACE reads, holding one entry per CDR3 protein. The table includes 300,000 to 400,000 distinct CDR3 sequences, around 21% detected once. The clonotype originates from an adult woman who had mild COVID-19 (a few samples of this study predate the infection). Cell type and time point are not known. The sequenced sample consisted of PBMCs or a T cell subset sorted from them (not recorded which). The chain has TRBV12-3 or TRBV12-4 and TRBJ1-2, with 9 nucleotides matching TRBD1. CDR3 in amino acids: CASSFPSGTGHYGYTF. As DNA, the CDR3 is TGTGCCAGCAGCTTCCCGTCCGGGACAGGGCACTATGGCTACACCTTC.